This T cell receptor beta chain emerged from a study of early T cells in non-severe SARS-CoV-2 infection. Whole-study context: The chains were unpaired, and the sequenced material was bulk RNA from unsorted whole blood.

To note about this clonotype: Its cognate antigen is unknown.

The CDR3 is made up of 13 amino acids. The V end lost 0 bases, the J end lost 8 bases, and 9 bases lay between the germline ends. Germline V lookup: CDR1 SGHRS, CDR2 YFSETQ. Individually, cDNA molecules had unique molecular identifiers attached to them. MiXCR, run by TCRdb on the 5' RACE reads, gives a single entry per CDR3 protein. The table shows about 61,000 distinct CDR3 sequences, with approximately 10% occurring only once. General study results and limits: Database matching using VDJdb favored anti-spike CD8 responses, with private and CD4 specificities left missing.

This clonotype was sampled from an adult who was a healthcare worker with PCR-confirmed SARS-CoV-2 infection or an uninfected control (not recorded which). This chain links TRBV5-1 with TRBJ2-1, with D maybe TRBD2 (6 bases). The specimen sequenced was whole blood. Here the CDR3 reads CASSLVSGYEQFF. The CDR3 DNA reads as TGCGCCAGCAGCTTGGTCAGCGGGTATGAGCAGTTCTTC.